These 22 T cell receptor beta chains were all obtained from the same sample, sequenced in a study of sequential checkpoint blockade in melanoma. Treatment noted: randomized to nivolumab then ipilimumab (arm A) or the reverse (arm B). Repertoires were generated with immunoSEQ multiplex PCR, while TCRdb's copy carries only in-frame clones and drops some. Counted here are thousands of clones, roughly 19% occurring once; the ten biggest clones make up about 26%. Sequenced material: tumor tissue (inferred from file names), taken from a patient given nivolumab and ipilimumab in sequence. These receptors were collected from a human donor with melanoma.

This clone was counted at least ten times. The chain combines TRBV11-3 with TRBJ2-7, with D perhaps assigned TRBD1 or TRBD2 (6 bases each). Trimming took off 5 bases at V and 6 bases at J, with 20 bases between the two ends. Germline CDR1 is SGHNT and CDR2 is YENEEA. The CDR3 covers 15 residues. Here the CDR3 DNA reads TGTGCCAGCAGCCCGACCGGGGGCCGGGGGATCGAGCAGTACTTC. This translates into CASSPTGGRGIEQYF.

This clone was seen a few times. The chain is built from TRBV19 and TRBJ2-1; tentatively, D is TRBD2 (6 bases). The V end lost 7 bases, the J end lost 7 bases, and 23 bases lay between the germline ends. Germline V lookup: CDR1 LNHDA, CDR2 SQIVND (reference sequence). The CDR3 totals 16 residues. Here the CDR3 reads CASTRTSRGTLNEQFF. The CDR3 nucleotides read TGTGCCAGTACAAGAACTAGTCGGGGGACGTTAAATGAGCAGTTCTTC.

This clone was found many times. This chain connects TRBV7-2 to TRBJ2-7; the D call may be TRBD1 or TRBD2 (6 bases each). CDR1 and CDR2 (germline): SGHTA, FQGNSA. The CDR3 extends over 13 amino acids. Trimming pared 5 bases from V and 3 bases from J, leaving 11 bases between. The CDR3 DNA follows: TGTGCCAGCAGCAAGGGGGGACACTACGAGCAGTACTTC. This translates into CASSKGGHYEQYF.

This chain joins TRBV7-1 and TRBJ1-6; D remains ambiguous. TRBV7-1 is identified as an open reading frame with a role that is uncertain. Trimming removed 5 bases at V and 9 bases at J, with 11 bases between. This CDR3 is 13 amino acids long. This CDR3 is CASSQWAGSPLHF. For the CDR3, the DNA is TGTGCCAGCAGCCAGTGGGCTGGTTCACCCCTCCACTTT.

This clone is medium-sized. V and J are TRBV9 and TRBJ1-5; unclear D gene. This CDR3 comprises 13 residues. Germline assignment: CDR1 SGDLS and CDR2 YYNGEE. V shed 0 bases and J shed 7 bases, with 8 bases lying between them. CDR3 DNA: TGTGCCAGCAGCGTAGGAGCCAGCCAGCCCCAGCATTTT. Translating gives CASSVGASQPQHF.

V gene TRBV19 combines with J gene TRBJ1-2; TRBD1 agrees at 9 bases. Trimming took 2 bases from V and 5 from J; bases not matched to a gene: 6. This CDR3 is 15 amino acids long. Per germline, CDR1 LNHDA and CDR2 SQIVND (reference sequence). The CDR3 nucleotides read TGTGCCAGTAGTATACAACAGGGGGCGTTGTATGGCTACACCTTC. This gives the protein CASSIQQGALYGYTF.

This sequence joins TRBV1 and TRBJ2-7. TRBV1 is an annotated pseudogene. CDR3 size: 13 residues. DNA for the CDR3: TGCACCAGCAGCCAACGAACGGCCTACGAGCAGTACGTC. This translates into CTSSQRTAYEQYV.

This clone was counted between two and nine times. The V and J genes are TRBV9 and TRBJ1-1, with D possibly matching TRBD1 (6 bases). CDR3 length equals 14 residues. The V gene lost 0 bases and the J gene lost 5 bases, with 11 bases spanning the gap. Germline loops: CDR1 SGDLS, CDR2 YYNGEE. CDR3 amino acids: CASSVGKGGTEAFF. The CDR3 DNA is TGTGCCAGCAGCGTAGGAAAGGGGGGGACTGAAGCTTTCTTT.

The chain carries TRBV19 and TRBJ1-1, with 9 bases matching TRBD1. Germline assignment: CDR1 LNHDA and CDR2 SQIVND (reference sequence). With 4 bases clipped from V and 1 base from J, the junction kept 4 bases outside the gene matches. The CDR3 runs to 15 residues. CDR3 sequence: CASSTDRGGNTEAFF. The DNA for the CDR3 is TGTGCCAGTAGTACAGACAGGGGGGGGAACACTGAAGCTTTCTTT.

The table lists this clone with a few counts. The chain is built from TRBV6-8 and TRBJ1-2, with TRBD1 matching over 8 bases. CDR1 is MNHGY, CDR2 SAAAGT, per germline. Trimming removed 6 bases from V and 0 bases from J; junction bases left unmatched: 6. This CDR3 contains 15 residues. The CDR3 is CASSHGTGANYGYTF. CDR3 in DNA: TGTGCCAGCAGCCATGGGACAGGAGCTAACTATGGCTACACCTTC.

In its sample, this clone was seen a few times. The chain combines TRBV28 with TRBJ1-5; 8 nucleotides align to TRBD1. CDR1 and CDR2 from the germline V gene are MDHEN and SYDVKM. The CDR3 totals 15 residues. The trim removed 5 bases at V and 1 base at J, leaving 4 bases unmatched. CDR3 DNA: TGTGCCAGCAGTCGACAGGGGATGAGCAATCAGCCCCAGCATTTT. This codes for CASSRQGMSNQPQHF.

The chain recombines TRBV28 with TRBJ2-1; D remains ambiguous. Germline CDR1 reads MDHEN; CDR2 reads SYDVKM. The V end lost 8 bases, the J end lost 0 bases, and 8 bases lay between the germline ends. The CDR3 consists of 13 residues. The CDR3 DNA is TGTGCCAGCGAGGTGAGCTCCTACAATGAGCAGTTCTTC. Translating it yields CASEVSSYNEQFF. The complete variable domain, with remaining parts taken from reference TRBV28 and TRBJ2-1, reads DVKVTQSSRYLVKRTGEKVFLECVQDMDHENMFWYRQDPGLGLRLIYFSYDVKMKEKGDIPEGYSVSREKKERFSLILESASTNQTSMYLCASEVSSYNEQFFGPGTRLTVL.

The rearrangement joins TRBV6-8 to TRBJ1-1; D remains ambiguous. With 6 bases removed from V and 6 bases from J, the gap between germline ends came to 17 bases. The CDR3 consists of 14 residues. Germline V gives CDR1 MNHGY, CDR2 SAAAGT. This CDR3 reads CASSYNIDGPEAFF. The CDR3 DNA reads as TGTGCCAGCAGCTACAACATCGACGGACCTGAAGCTTTCTTT.

This clone came up a few times. One end of the junction fails to match germline, which may point to a read error. The rearrangement joins TRBV7-1 to TRBJ1-1; TRBD1 might be the D (5 bases). TRBV7-1 is noted as an ORF with a role that remains uncertain. The CDR3 is made up of 13 amino acids. The CDR3 region has the DNA TGTGCTAGCAGCTTAGGTTGGGGGTCTGAAGCTTTCTTT. This gives the protein CASSLGWGSEAFF.

This clone appeared once. Germline is not matched at one junction end, which may reflect a read error. This chain connects TRBV19 to TRBJ1-2, with a possible D match to TRBD1 (5 bases). The length of the CDR3 is 13 residues. CDR1 and CDR2 (germline): LNHDA, SQIVND (reference sequence). The CDR3 here is CASSIGADYGYTF. In DNA form, the CDR3 reads TGTGCCAGTAGTATTGGGGCAGACTACGGCTACACCTTC.

This clone is medium-sized in the sample. This chain uses TRBV11-3 with TRBJ1-5; D call uncertain. Per germline, CDR1 SGHNT and CDR2 YENEEA. The V gene lost 5 bases and the J gene lost 4 bases, with 12 bases spanning the gap. The CDR3 contains 14 residues. The CDR3 DNA sequence: TGTGCCAGCAGCCAACCCGGCGGTAATCAGCCCCAGCATTTT. Its protein is CASSQPGGNQPQHF.

This clone is medium-sized. The V gene is TRBV6-8, the J gene TRBJ1-2; 7 bases are shared with TRBD1. After removal of 6 bases from V and 4 bases from J, the junction contained 8 bases not matched to a gene. CDR1 and CDR2 from the germline V gene are MNHGY and SAAAGT. This CDR3 is 14 amino acids long. CDR3 nucleotide sequence: TGTGCCAGCAGCCGAGACAGGGCTCCCTATGGCTACACCTTC. Protein: CASSRDRAPYGYTF.

V is TRBV19 and J is TRBJ1-4, with no clear D. The CDR3 runs 11 residues. Per the germline V gene, CDR1 is LNHDA and CDR2 is SQIVND (reference sequence). Trimming removed 1 base at V and 8 bases at J, with 2 bases between. The DNA of the CDR3 is TGTGCCAGTAGTATAGGGGAAAAACTGTTTTTT. It translates to CASSIGEKLFF.

This clone is labeled as large. V and J are TRBV14 and TRBJ1-2; TRBD1 is a possible D gene (5 bases). Germline CDR1 reads SGHDN; CDR2 reads FVKESK. V lost 0 bases to trimming and J lost 4 bases, with 12 bases between them. This CDR3 is built from 15 residues. As DNA, the CDR3 is TGTGCCAGCAGCCAAGATCTCGGGGCCTCCTATGGCTACACCTTC. Translated, it gives CASSQDLGASYGYTF.

This clone was found a few times. DNA for the CDR3: TGTGCCAGCAGCCAAAACTCGGGAGGGCTCTACGAGCAGTACTTC. This translates into CASSQNSGGLYEQYF. This chain links TRBV14 with TRBJ2-7; 8 bases match TRBD2. This CDR3 contains 15 residues. Germline V gives CDR1 SGHDN, CDR2 FVKESK. V was clipped by 2 bases and J by 3 bases; unmatched bases: 6.

This clone was seen at least ten times. The genes are TRBV11-3 and TRBJ2-3, with 14 positions matching TRBD2. Germline V gives CDR1 SGHNT, CDR2 YENEEA. Losses at the gene ends were 5 bases for V and 3 bases for J; bases not matched to a gene: 4. This CDR3 has 16 amino acids. CDR3 residues: CASSLGTSGGTDTQYF. For the CDR3, the DNA is TGTGCCAGCAGCCTCGGGACTAGCGGGGGAACAGATACGCAGTATTTT.

The CDR3 here is CASRPVGEGGQGTEAFF. DNA of the CDR3: TGTGCCAGTAGACCCGTCGGTGAGGGGGGGCAAGGCACTGAAGCTTTCTTT. The chain links TRBV19 to TRBJ1-1, with a tentative D call TRBD1 (6 bases). The CDR3 runs 17 residues. V was clipped by 6 bases and J by 4 bases, with 24 bases between them. The germline V gene has CDR1 LNHDA and CDR2 SQIVND (reference sequence).